This T cell receptor (beta chain) stems from a study of shared clonotypes between healthy human individuals. The material for each subset, its genomic DNA, was split evenly across several immunoSEQ plates. The repertoire was sequenced with immunoSEQ multiplex PCR; TCRdb's copy has only in-frame clones and lacks some. The table has around 530,000 clones, roughly 79% seen once. The study, taken as a whole, reports: Only blood samples were collected, and tissue repertoires likely differ.

Details on this clone: Its target is unknown.

Germline assignment: CDR1 ENHRY and CDR2 SYGVKD. The CDR3 length is 15 residues. Trimming shortened V by 10 bases and J by 5 bases, and 23 bases separated the two germline ends. The genes are TRBV10-3 and TRBJ2-5; D may be TRBD2 (7 bases). The sample was PBMCs. The TCR sequence derives from a woman aged 40 to 49 in good health. Some clones in this sample may be carry-over from other donors' samples. CDR3 sequence: CATHPVRGRVETQYF. Written as DNA, the CDR3 is TGTGCCACCCATCCCGTAAGGGGGAGGGTGGAGACCCAGTACTTC.